This T cell receptor beta chain derives from a study of shared clonotypes between healthy human individuals. Study-wide findings and caveats: Sorted-subset samples were not fully sequenced, rarefaction indicated.

Terminally differentiated effector memory CD45RA+ cells were excluded from the naive CD8 cells, which were CD45RO-negative and positively selected for CCR7. In germline, CDR1 is MNHEY, CDR2 SMNVEV (reference sequence). V was pared by 6 bases and J by 0 bases, with 13 bases of the junction left unmatched. The CDR3 has 18 residues. Per the original methods: ImmunoSEQ only sent back junction sequences with no quality scores, so filtering was done differently. Profiled with immunoSEQ multiplex PCR; TCRdb holds only in-frame clones, not every one. V and J calls and clone size are given by that table; D and trimming were obtained from the DNA. The sample consists of around 1,900,000 clones, around 93% of them appearing once. This clone is a singleton in its sample. Its antigen is unknown.

Source material: naive CD8+ T cells from PBMCs. V gene TRBV27 combines with J gene TRBJ2-1; 8 bases agree with TRBD2. The source of this sequence is a man between 18 and 29 years old in good health. Some clones in this sample may be carry-over from other donors' samples. CDR3 sequence (DNA): TGTGCCAGCAGACTCTGGGCCGGGAGGGAGAGCTCCTACAATGAGCAGTTCTTC. Protein product: CASRLWAGRESSYNEQFF.